This TCR beta chain stems from a study of T cells in Graves' hyperthyroidism and ophthalmopathy. Remarks on this clonotype: At one end the junction does not follow the germline gene, possibly because of a read error.

Germline assignment: CDR1 MNHNS and CDR2 SASEGT. This CDR3 comprises 11 residues. Amplified regions were TCR beta CDR3 sequences from RNA transcripts. The study used the HTBI primer set for a first-round RT-PCR of the TCR CDR3. MiXCR, applied by TCRdb to the multiplex PCR reads, yields one record per CDR3 protein. Here the sample spans roughly 660,000 distinct CDR3 sequences, approximately 15% being singletons. For Graves' hyperthyroidism to be stable, ophthalmopathy could not progress within 18 months. This clonotype originated in a man in his fifties or sixties with Graves' hyperthyroidism. The sample consisted of blood. This rearrangement joins TRBV6-1 to TRBJ1-1; D gene uncertain. The CDR3 coding sequence is TGTGCCAGCAACGCGAACACTGGAGCTTTCTTT. This gives the protein CASNANTGAFF.